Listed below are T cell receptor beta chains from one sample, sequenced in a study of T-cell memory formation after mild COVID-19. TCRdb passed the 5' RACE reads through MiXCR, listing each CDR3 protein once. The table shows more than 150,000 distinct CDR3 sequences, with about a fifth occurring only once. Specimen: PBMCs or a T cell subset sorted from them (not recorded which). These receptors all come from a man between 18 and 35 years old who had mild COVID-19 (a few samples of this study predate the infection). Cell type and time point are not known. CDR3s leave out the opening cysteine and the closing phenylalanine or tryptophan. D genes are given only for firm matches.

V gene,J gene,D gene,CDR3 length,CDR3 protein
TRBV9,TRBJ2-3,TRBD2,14,ASSPRTSGVTDTQY
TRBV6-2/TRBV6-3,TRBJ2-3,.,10,ASSYLGNTQY
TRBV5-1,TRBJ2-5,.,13,ASSLAWGSGETQY
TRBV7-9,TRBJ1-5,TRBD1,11,ASSGQGPQPQH
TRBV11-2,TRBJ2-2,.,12,ASSLGGWTGELF
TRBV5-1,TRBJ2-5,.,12,ASSLTGSQETQY
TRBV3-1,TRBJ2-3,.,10,ASSQADYTQY
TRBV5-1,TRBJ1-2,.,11,ASSLGLAYGYT
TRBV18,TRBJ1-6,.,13,ASSPVQGLASPLH
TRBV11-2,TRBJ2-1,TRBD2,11,ASSWGLAGVQF
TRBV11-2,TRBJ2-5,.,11,ASNLAHQETQY
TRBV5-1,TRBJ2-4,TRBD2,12,ASSPTSGVNIQY
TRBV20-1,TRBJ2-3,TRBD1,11,SARDSRTDTQY
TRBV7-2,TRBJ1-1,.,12,ASSLVVGNTEAF
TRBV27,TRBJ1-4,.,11,ASSSRDIEKLF
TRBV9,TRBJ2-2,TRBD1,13,ASSGQGSNTGELF
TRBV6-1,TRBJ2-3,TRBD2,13,ASRVAGAGSDTQY
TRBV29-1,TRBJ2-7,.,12,SAASLELSYEQY
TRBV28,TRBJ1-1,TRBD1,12,ASRTGLVNTEAF
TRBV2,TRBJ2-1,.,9,ASSEGYEQF
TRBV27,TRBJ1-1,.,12,ASSFQGVYTEAF
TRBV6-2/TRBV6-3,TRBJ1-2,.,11,ASRRSLGYGYT
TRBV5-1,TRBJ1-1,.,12,ASSLTPGNTEAF
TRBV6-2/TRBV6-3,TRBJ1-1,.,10,ASSYPAQGAF
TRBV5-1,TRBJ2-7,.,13,ASSLGWGENDEQY
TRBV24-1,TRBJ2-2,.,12,ATSVQGGTGELF
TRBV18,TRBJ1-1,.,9,ASSGTGEAF
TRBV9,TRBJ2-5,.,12,ASSVAQGRETQY
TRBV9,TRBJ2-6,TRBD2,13,ASSRGVTGANVLT
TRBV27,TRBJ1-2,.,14,ASGAWALGTADGYT
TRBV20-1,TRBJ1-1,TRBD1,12,SAPRQGGNTEAF
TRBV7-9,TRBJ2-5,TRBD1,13,ASSLRGQGQETQY
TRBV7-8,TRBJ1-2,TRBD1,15,ASSFTRGRRLSYGYT
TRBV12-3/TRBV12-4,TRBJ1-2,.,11,ASSAAENYGYT
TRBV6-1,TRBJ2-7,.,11,ASSAGFGYEQY
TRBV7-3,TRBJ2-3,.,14,ASSLRPVTSTDTQY
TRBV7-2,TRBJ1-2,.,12,ASSHETGPYGYT
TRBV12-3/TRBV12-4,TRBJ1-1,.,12,ASTPTPMNTEAF
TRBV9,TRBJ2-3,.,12,ASSTQTPTDTQY
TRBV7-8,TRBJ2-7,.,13,ASSSPRTQAYEQY
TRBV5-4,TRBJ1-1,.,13,ASSLALGEGTEAF
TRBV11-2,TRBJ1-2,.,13,ASSLNPGDFYGYT